This TCR beta chain was sequenced in a study of cytomegalovirus exposure and HLA in healthy donors. The PCR ran on 60 Vbeta and 13 Jbeta primers. The repertoire was sequenced with immunoSEQ multiplex PCR; TCRdb's copy has only in-frame clones and lacks some. The table has 150,000 or so clones, 70% to 80% seen once. This clone showed up just once. Its specificity is not known. Germline values: CDR1 LGHNA, CDR2 YSLEER. Trimming pared 10 bases from V and 5 bases from J, leaving 23 bases between. This CDR3 is built from 15 residues. Overall study findings and caveats: For most subjects, TCR beta sequences were reported to predict HLA-A and HLA-B alleles with accuracy.

The receptor comes from a man aged 25-45 years in good health and CMV-seronegative. This chain links TRBV4-3 with TRBJ2-5, with D perhaps matching TRBD1 (7 bases). Material: PBMCs. CDR3 amino acids: CANHPGGLGRETQYF. In DNA form, the CDR3 reads TGCGCCAACCACCCAGGGGGGTTAGGCCGTGAGACCCAGTACTTC.